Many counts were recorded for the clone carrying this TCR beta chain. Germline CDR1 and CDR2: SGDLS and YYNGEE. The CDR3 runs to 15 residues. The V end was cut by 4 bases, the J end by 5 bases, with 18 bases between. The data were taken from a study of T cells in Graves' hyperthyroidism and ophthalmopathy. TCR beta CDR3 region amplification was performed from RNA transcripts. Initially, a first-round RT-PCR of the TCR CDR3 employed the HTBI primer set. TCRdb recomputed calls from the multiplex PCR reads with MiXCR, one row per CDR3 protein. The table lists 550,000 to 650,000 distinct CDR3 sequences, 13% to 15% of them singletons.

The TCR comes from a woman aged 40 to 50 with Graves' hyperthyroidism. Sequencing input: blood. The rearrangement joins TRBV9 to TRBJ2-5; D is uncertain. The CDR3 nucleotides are TGTGCCAGCAGCCCTACTCTAGGACCAGACGAGACCCAGTACTTC. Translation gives CASSPTLGPDETQYF.